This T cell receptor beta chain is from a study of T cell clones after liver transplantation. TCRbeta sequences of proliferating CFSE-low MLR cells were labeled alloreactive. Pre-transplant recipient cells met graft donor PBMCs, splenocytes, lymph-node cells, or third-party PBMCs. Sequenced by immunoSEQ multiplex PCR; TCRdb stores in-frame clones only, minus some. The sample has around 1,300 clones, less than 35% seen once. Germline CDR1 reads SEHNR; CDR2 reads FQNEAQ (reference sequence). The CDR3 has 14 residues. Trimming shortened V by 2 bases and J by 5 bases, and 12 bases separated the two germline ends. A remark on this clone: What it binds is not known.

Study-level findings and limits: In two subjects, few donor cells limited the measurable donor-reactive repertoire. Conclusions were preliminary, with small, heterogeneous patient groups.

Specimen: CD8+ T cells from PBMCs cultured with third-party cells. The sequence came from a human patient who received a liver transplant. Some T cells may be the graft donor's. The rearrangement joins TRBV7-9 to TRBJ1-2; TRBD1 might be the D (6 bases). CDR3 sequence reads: CASSLYGTPYGYTF. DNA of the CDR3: TGTGCCAGCAGCTTATACGGGACACCTTATGGCTACACCTTC.